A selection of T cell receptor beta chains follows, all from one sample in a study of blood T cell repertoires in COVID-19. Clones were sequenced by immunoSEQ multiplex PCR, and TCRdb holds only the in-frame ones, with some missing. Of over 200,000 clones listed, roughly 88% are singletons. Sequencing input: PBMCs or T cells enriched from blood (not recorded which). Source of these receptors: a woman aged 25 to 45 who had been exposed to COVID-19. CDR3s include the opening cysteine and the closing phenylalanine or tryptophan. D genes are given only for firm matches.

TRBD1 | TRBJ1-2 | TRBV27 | TGTGCCAGCAGTTTGAACAGGGGGAACTATGGCTACACCTTC | CASSLNRGNYGYTF
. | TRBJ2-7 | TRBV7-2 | TGTGCCAGCAGCCGGACAGAACCCTACGAGCAGTACTTC | CASSRTEPYEQYF
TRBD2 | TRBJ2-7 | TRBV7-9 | TGTGCCAGCAGCTTAGCGGGAAGCGGGAGGCCCTACGAGCAGTACTTC | CASSLAGSGRPYEQYF
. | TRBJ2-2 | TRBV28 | TGTGCCAGCAGTCTAAAGACGGGGGTAGGCGTCGGGGAGCTGTTTTTT | CASSLKTGVGVGELFF
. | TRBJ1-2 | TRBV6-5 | TGTGCCAGCAGTTACTCAACTGGGGGCGACTATGGCTACACCTTC | CASSYSTGGDYGYTF
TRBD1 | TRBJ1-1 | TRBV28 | TGTGCCAGCAGAGGGACAGGGAAGACTGAAGCTTTCTTT | CASRGTGKTEAFF
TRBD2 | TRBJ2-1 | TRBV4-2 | TGTGCCAGCAGCCAGGCGACTAGCGGAGAATACAATGAGCAGTTCTTC | CASSQATSGEYNEQFF
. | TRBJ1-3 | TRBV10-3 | TGTGCCATCTCAGAGTCCTCACAGCTGGTAAACACCATATATTTT | CAISESSQLVNTIYF
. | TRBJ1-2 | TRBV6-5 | TGTGCCAGCAGTTACAGGCAGGCTGGATCTAACTATGGCTACACCTTC | CASSYRQAGSNYGYTF
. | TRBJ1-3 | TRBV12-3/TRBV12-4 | TGTGCCACGAGTCGAGACAGTCAAAACACCATATATTTT | CATSRDSQNTIYF
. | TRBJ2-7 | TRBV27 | TGTGCCAGCAGTTTAAGAGGGATCTACGAGCAGTACTTC | CASSLRGIYEQYF
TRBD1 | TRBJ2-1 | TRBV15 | TGTGCCACCAGCCCGAACCGCAGGGGGAGAAGGAATGAGCAGTTCTTC | CATSPNRRGRRNEQFF
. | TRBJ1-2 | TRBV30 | TGTGCCTGTCGCGAGGGCTACACCTTC | CACREGYTF
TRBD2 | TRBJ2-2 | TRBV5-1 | TGCGCCAGCGGAAGAGCGGGAGGTTCCGGGGAGCTGTTTTTT | CASGRAGGSGELFF
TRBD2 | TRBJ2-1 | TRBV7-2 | TGTGCCAGCAGCTTAACGTCGCCCGGGACTAGCGGGATGGATGAGCAGTTCTTC | CASSLTSPGTSGMDEQFF
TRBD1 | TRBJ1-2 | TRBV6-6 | TGTGCCAGCAGTTACACCTCGACAGGGGGCGATGGCTACACCTTC | CASSYTSTGGDGYTF
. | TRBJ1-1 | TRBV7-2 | TGTGCCAGCAGCTCAAATGCAGGGAGGGGTGTCACTGAAGCTTTCTTT | CASSSNAGRGVTEAFF